The 15 T cell receptor beta chains below all came from one sample that was sequenced in a study of CD8 T cells in Susac syndrome. Reverse transcription of about 0.45 to 1 ug RNA was performed with random hexamers. MiXCR was run by TCRdb on the immunoSEQ multiplex PCR reads, yielding one entry per CDR3 protein. The sample comprises roughly 120,000 distinct CDR3 sequences, approximately 94% of which are singletons, and around 0.12% rests with the top ten. Sequences were obtained from CD4+ T cells from PBMCs. Receptors originate from a human donor with multiple sclerosis.

The chain joins TRBV5-1 to TRBJ1-5, with D hard to call. The CDR3 spans 15 residues. Looked up from germline, CDR1 is SGHRS and CDR2 is YFSETQ. V lost 0 bases and J 3 bases, leaving 10 bases between the germline ends. This CDR3 is CASSLETPANQPQHF. Here the CDR3 DNA reads TGCGCCAGCAGCTTGGAGACACCCGCCAATCAGCCCCAGCATTTT.

This clonotype was picked up a small number of times. The chain employs TRBV24-1 and TRBJ2-5; TRBD1 aligns across 7 bases. Germline assignment: CDR1 KGHDR and CDR2 SFDVKD. Germline trimming cut 3 bases from V and 3 bases from J; bases unmatched to any gene: 0. CDR3 length: 13 residues. The CDR3 DNA sequence: TGTGCCACCAGTGATGGGACAGAAGAGACCCAGTACTTC. Amino acids: CATSDGTEETQYF.

V and J are TRBV6-1 and TRBJ2-7, with 10 bases that match TRBD1. The V gene's germline CDR1 is MNHNS and CDR2 SASEGT. The CDR3 runs to 15 residues. The junction had 5 bases not matched to a gene; V was cut back by 6 bases and J by 0 bases. This chain's CDR3 is CASRTGQGISYEQYF. In nucleotides, the CDR3 is TGTGCCAGCAGAACGGGACAGGGGATCTCCTACGAGCAGTACTTC.

The count of this clonotype is one. The genes are TRBV4-2 and TRBJ2-1; TRBD2 agrees at 11 bases. Germline CDR1 LGHNA, CDR2 YNFKEQ. V shed 5 bases, J shed 9 bases, and the junction held 9 bases outside the gene matches. This CDR3 is 15 amino acids long. CDR3 sequence reads: CASSALSGGALEQFF. The CDR3 region has the DNA TGTGCCAGCAGCGCACTTAGCGGGGGGGCACTTGAGCAGTTCTTC.

V is TRBV18 and J is TRBJ2-7; 9 bases are shared with TRBD1. V was clipped by 3 bases and J by 5 bases; unmatched bases: 11. There are 16 residues in the CDR3. Germline CDR1 reads KGHSH; CDR2 reads LQKENI. CDR3 DNA: TGTGCCAGCTCACCGCTCTTACAGGGGGCGTACCACGAGCAGTACTTC. Encoded protein: CASSPLLQGAYHEQYF.

The chain has TRBV4-2 and TRBJ2-1; TRBD2 matches at 12 bases. Germline assignment: CDR1 LGHNA and CDR2 YNFKEQ. V dropped 0 bases and J dropped 7; count of bases not matched to a gene: 10. The CDR3 length is 18 residues. The CDR3, as DNA: TGTGCCAGCAGCCAAGATCCCCCGGGACTAGCGGGTGAGAATGAGCAGTTCTTC. Amino acid sequence: CASSQDPPGLAGENEQFF.

The gene calls are TRBV12-3 or TRBV12-4 and TRBJ2-3, with 13 bases identical to TRBD2. Unmatched junction bases numbered 6, after V lost 3 bases and J lost 9 bases. The CDR3 has 15 residues. This chain's CDR3 is CASSFRTSGSETQYF. The CDR3 region has the DNA TGTGCCAGCAGTTTCCGGACTAGCGGGAGTGAGACGCAGTATTTT.

The gene calls are TRBV12-3 or TRBV12-4 and TRBJ2-1, with D uncertain. The CDR3 sequence is 11 residues long. Trimming cost V 3 bases and J 9 bases, with 6 bases left between them. CDR3 nucleotide sequence: TGTGCCAGCAGTTTTGCGGTTGAGCAGTTCTTC. Amino acids: CASSFAVEQFF.

This sequence joins TRBV9 and TRBJ2-2; a possible D gene is TRBD2 (6 bases). The CDR3 runs 15 residues. The germline CDR1 and CDR2 sequences are SGDLS and YYNGEE. The V end lost 4 bases, the J end lost 7 bases, and 17 bases lay between the germline ends. In DNA form, the CDR3 reads TGTGCCAGCAGCCCCCGGGGGACCGAGGGCGGGGAGCTGTTTTTT. Translating it yields CASSPRGTEGGELFF.

The chain has TRBV18 and TRBJ2-3; D uncertain. The ends were cut back, 2 bases at V and 2 bases at J, with 8 bases in the middle. The CDR3 extends over 14 amino acids. From germline, CDR1 is KGHSH and CDR2 LQKENI. DNA of the CDR3: TGTGCCAGCTCACCATCGGCTTACACAGATACGCAGTATTTT. As protein: CASSPSAYTDTQYF.

The chain recombines TRBV7-2 with TRBJ2-7; the D is unclear. The ends were cut back, 5 bases at V and 0 bases at J, with 8 bases in the middle. This CDR3 comprises 13 residues. Germline-derived CDR1 and CDR2 are SGHTA and FQGNSA. As DNA, the CDR3 is TGTGCCAGCAGCCCTCTAATCTCCTACGAGCAGTACTTC. It specifies CASSPLISYEQYF.

The chain links TRBV19 to TRBJ1-2; D is unresolved. Between the trimmed V and J ends, which lost 1 base and 12 bases, there was a span of 18 bases. Germline V gene lookup returns CDR1 LNHDA and CDR2 SQIVND (reference sequence). The CDR3 has 14 residues. CDR3 sequence: CASSIAGEGRPHTF. The CDR3 DNA follows: TGTGCCAGTAGTATAGCCGGAGAAGGTCGTCCTCACACCTTC.

The chain uses TRBV20-1 and TRBJ2-3, with 11 bases identical to TRBD2. The CDR3 runs to 17 residues. V lost 8 bases, J lost 2 bases, and 15 bases stayed unmatched. CDR1 and CDR2 from the germline V gene are DFQATT and SNEGSKA (reference sequence). CDR3 DNA sequence: TGCAGTACTGAGAGGTTAGCGGGAGGGCCAGCCACAGATACGCAGTATTTT. Residues: CSTERLAGGPATDTQYF.

The CDR3 loop reads CASSLVASGEQYF. The CDR3 region has the DNA TGTGCCAGCAGCTTAGTGGCCTCAGGGGAGCAGTACTTC. This sequence joins TRBV7-2 and TRBJ2-7, with D possibly being TRBD1 (5 bases). The CDR3 has 13 residues. V lost 1 base, J lost 7 bases, and 11 bases lay in between. Looked up from germline, CDR1 is SGHTA and CDR2 is FQGNSA.

The rearrangement uses TRBV12-3 or TRBV12-4 and TRBJ2-7; D may be TRBD1 (6 bases). The CDR3 extends over 16 amino acids. With 4 bases removed from V and 2 bases from J, the gap between germline ends came to 18 bases. CDR3 sequence (DNA): TGTGCCAGCAGTTCCGGACAGCCCTCGGCCACCTACGAGCAGTACTTC. Its protein product is CASSSGQPSATYEQYF.